The present entry profiles one T cell receptor (beta chain) with its context. One end of the junction varies from germline; a read error may be responsible. The same CDR3 can be traced to other DNA sequences in this sample. CDR1 is MRHNA, CDR2 SNTAGT, per germline. This CDR3 has 16 amino acids. The data derive from a study of OX40 agonist ivuxolimab in advanced cancers. The data were produced by immunoSEQ multiplex PCR, yet TCRdb's version contains in-frame clones alone and is incomplete. The profile shows tens of thousands of clones, around 88% of them singletons. The source was CD4+ or CD8+ T cells sorted from blood, collected in a trial of the OX40 agonist ivuxolimab. The TCR was taken from an adult with an advanced solid tumor such as melanoma, head and neck, liver or kidney cancer. This chain connects TRBV6-4 to TRBJ1-3, with TRBD1 as a possible D gene (5 bases). The CDR3, as DNA: TGTGCCAGCAGTTCCCGGACATCTAGCTCTGGGAACACCATATATTTT. Translation gives CASSSRTSSSGNTIYF.